This T cell receptor (beta chain) comes out of a study of T cell repertoires in ileal Crohn's disease. About the study: At surgery, roughly 35% of patients smoked, with median disease duration 7.9 years. Findings of the study overall: Clonality above 26.8% at surgery always came with endoscopic recurrence.

TCRdb keeps only in-frame clones here, not all; method: immunoSEQ multiplex PCR. The data show 8,000 to 9,500 clones, about 82% seen once. On this clone itself: Its antigen is not known. A much larger clone differs by one base, so this may be a read error. The sample contains more than one DNA sequence encoding this CDR3.

Time point here: inflamed ileum from the surgical specimen. The germline V gene encodes CDR1 MNHNS and CDR2 SASEGT. Trimming shortened V by 3 bases and J by 6 bases, and 8 bases separated the two germline ends. The CDR3 runs to 12 residues. Input material: ileal tissue. The chain couples TRBV6-1 to TRBJ1-1, with D possibly TRBD1 on 5 matching bases. This receptor was identified in an adult with Crohn's disease. CDR3 sequence reads: CASSDRVAEAFF. DNA for the CDR3: TGTGCCAGCAGTGACAGGGTGGCTGAAGCTTTCTTT.